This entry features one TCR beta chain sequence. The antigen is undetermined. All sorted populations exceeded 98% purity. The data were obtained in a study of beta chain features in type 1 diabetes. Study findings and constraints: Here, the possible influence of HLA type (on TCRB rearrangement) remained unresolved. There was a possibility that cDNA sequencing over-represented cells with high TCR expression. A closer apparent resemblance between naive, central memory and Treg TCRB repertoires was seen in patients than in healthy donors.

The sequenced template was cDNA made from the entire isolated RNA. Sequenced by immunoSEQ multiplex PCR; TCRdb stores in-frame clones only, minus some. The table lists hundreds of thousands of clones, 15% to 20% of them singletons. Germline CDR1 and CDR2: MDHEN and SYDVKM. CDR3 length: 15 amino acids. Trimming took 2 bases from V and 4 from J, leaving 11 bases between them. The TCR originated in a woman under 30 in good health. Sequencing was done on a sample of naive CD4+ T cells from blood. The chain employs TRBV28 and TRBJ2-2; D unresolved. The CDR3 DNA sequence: TGTGCCAGCAGTTTAGCAGCTCACCTCACCGGGGAGCTGTTTTTT. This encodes CASSLAAHLTGELFF.